One T cell receptor beta chain is described in this entry. The entry originates in a study of blood T cell repertoires in COVID-19. Method: immunoSEQ multiplex PCR; TCRdb's copy keeps in-frame clones and lacks some. The sample records around 230,000 clones, 84% being singletons. Germline lookup yields CDR1 SGHRS and CDR2 YFSETQ. Deletions cut 4 bases from V and 2 bases from J, with 24 bases between. This CDR3 region has 18 residues. The chain couples TRBV5-1 to TRBJ1-2; D is unresolved. This TCR was sampled from a man in his forties or fifties who had recovered from COVID-19. The sample consisted of peripheral blood. The CDR3 loop reads CASSGRMRWDKLNYGYTF. The CDR3 nucleotides are TGCGCCAGCAGCGGGAGGATGCGGTGGGATAAGTTAAACTATGGCTACACCTTC.